Each of the 14 T cell receptor beta chains below was sequenced from the same sample in a study of blood T cell repertoires in COVID-19. Libraries were prepared by immunoSEQ multiplex PCR; TCRdb keeps only in-frame clonotypes and omits some of them. The sample has 150,000 to 200,000 clones, approximately 80% seen once. The sample taken for sequencing was PBMCs or T cells enriched from blood (not recorded which). The source is a man aged 40-49 years who had recovered from COVID-19.

This chain connects TRBV7-2 to TRBJ2-1; D remains ambiguous. CDR1 is SGHTA and CDR2 is FQGNSA in the germline V gene. Between the trimmed V and J ends, which lost 4 bases and 2 bases, there was a span of 9 bases. The CDR3 runs to 14 residues. This chain's CDR3 is CASSSPLAYNEQFF. The CDR3, as DNA: TGTGCCAGCAGCTCGCCCTTAGCCTACAATGAGCAGTTCTTC. The full variable domain, with the rest looked up from reference TRBV7-2 and TRBJ2-1, is GAGVSQSPSNKVTEKGKDVELRCDPISGHTALYWYRQSLGQGLEFLIYFQGNSAPDKSGLPSDRFSAERTGGSVSTLTIQRTQQEDSAVYLCASSSPLAYNEQFFGPGTRLTVL.

The J gene is TRBJ1-2, the V gene TRBV25-1, with D perhaps matching TRBD1 (6 bases). CDR1 and CDR2 from the germline V gene are MGHDK and SYGVNS. The CDR3 has 13 amino acids. V was clipped by 6 bases and J by 6 bases, with 14 bases between them. The CDR3 DNA is TGTGCCAGCAGGGAACAGGGAAAAGATGGCTACACCTTC. Encoded protein: CASREQGKDGYTF.

The chain has TRBV2 and TRBJ2-1; maybe TRBD1 (7 bases). V was pared by 6 bases and J by 6 bases, with 18 bases between. CDR1 and CDR2 (germline): SNHLY, FYNNEI. The CDR3 sequence is 15 residues long. The DNA for the CDR3 is TGTGCCAGCAGAGACCTCGCAGGGGGGCCCAATGAGCAGTTCTTC. The encoded protein is CASRDLAGGPNEQFF.

V and J are TRBV7-2 and TRBJ1-5; the D gene is possibly TRBD1 (5 bases). Per the germline V gene, CDR1 is SGHTA and CDR2 is FQGNSA. V was cut by 5 bases and J by 5 bases, with 13 bases left in between. The CDR3 length is 14 residues. This CDR3 is CASSKGFLDQPQHF. The CDR3 DNA follows: TGTGCCAGCAGCAAGGGGTTCTTGGATCAGCCCCAGCATTTT.

This chain uses TRBV24-1 with TRBJ2-1, with 9 nucleotides matching TRBD2. This CDR3 has 14 amino acids. V was clipped by 9 bases and J by 9 bases; unmatched bases: 11. Germline lookup yields CDR1 KGHDR and CDR2 SFDVKD. The CDR3, as DNA: TGTGCCACCCCGGGACTAGCCGGGGCGGGTGAGCAGTTCTTC. Its translation is CATPGLAGAGEQFF.

The rearrangement joins TRBV7-8 to TRBJ2-7; possible D gene TRBD2, 6 bases. The CDR3 totals 15 residues. The V gene lost 5 bases and the J gene lost 7 bases, with 21 bases spanning the gap. Germline CDR1 is SGHVS and CDR2 is FQNEAQ. The CDR3 DNA sequence: TGTGCCAGCAGCCCAAGGTGGTCGGGAGTAGGGGAGCAGTACTTC. Protein product: CASSPRWSGVGEQYF.

The chain joins TRBV24-1 to TRBJ2-1; weak D call: TRBD2 (6 bases). Germline CDR1 KGHDR, CDR2 SFDVKD. This CDR3 comprises 11 residues. The germline V and J ends were trimmed by 9 bases and 9 bases, with 11 bases remaining between them. The CDR3 is CATLQGGEQFF. As DNA, the CDR3 is TGTGCCACCCTCCAGGGAGGTGAGCAGTTCTTC.

This chain links TRBV5-1 with TRBJ2-3; TRBD1 aligns across 11 bases. The CDR3 spans 22 residues. V was pared by 0 bases and J by 6 bases, with 24 bases of the junction left unmatched. Germline V gives CDR1 SGHRS, CDR2 YFSETQ. Here the CDR3 reads CASSLEQEPGQGVFGQWDTQYF. The CDR3 nucleotides read TGCGCCAGCAGCTTGGAACAAGAGCCGGGACAGGGGGTCTTTGGGCAGTGGGATACGCAGTATTTT.

The chain joins TRBV11-2 to TRBJ1-1; tentative D call: TRBD1 (6 bases). V lost 2 bases and J 0 bases, leaving 13 bases between the germline ends. Germline V gives CDR1 SGHAT, CDR2 FQNNGV. The CDR3 length is 16 residues. The CDR3 loop reads CASSLKLGHLNTEAFF. Written as DNA, the CDR3 is TGTGCCAGCAGCTTAAAATTGGGACATTTGAACACTGAAGCTTTCTTT.

The chain has TRBV12-5 and TRBJ2-4; tentative D call: TRBD1 (5 bases). CDR1 is LGHNT, CDR2 FRNRAP, per germline. V shed 3 bases and J shed 15 bases, with 18 bases lying between them. The CDR3 covers 13 residues. CDR3: CASGLGQGGLWYF. The DNA of the CDR3 is TGTGCTAGTGGTTTAGGGCAGGGCGGCTTGTGGTACTTC. The full variable domain, completed using reference TRBV12-5 and TRBJ2-4, is DARVTQTPRHKVTEMGQEVTMRCQPILGHNTVFWYRQTMMQGLELLAYFRNRAPLDDSGMPKDRFSAEMPDATLATLKIQPSEPRDSAVYFCASGLGQGGLWYFGAGTRLSVL.

The chain employs TRBV5-1 and TRBJ1-3, with 9 nucleotides matching TRBD1. With V trimmed by 2 bases and J by 2 bases, 8 bases remained unmatched. CDR1 is SGHRS and CDR2 is YFSETQ in the germline V gene. The CDR3 runs to 17 residues. For the CDR3, the DNA is TGCGCCAGCAGCTTTCCGGGACAGGGTGTTACTGGAAACACCATATATTTT. This sequence encodes CASSFPGQGVTGNTIYF.

This rearrangement joins TRBV5-4 to TRBJ1-4; 10 bases are shared with TRBD1. V gave up 0 bases and J gave up 8 bases; unmatched junction bases: 7. Germline loops: CDR1 SGHNT, CDR2 YYREEE (reference sequence). There are 16 residues in the CDR3. The CDR3 nucleotides read TGTGCCAGCAGCTTGGCTTTCGGGACAGGGGCCGAAAAACTGTTTTTT. Its protein product is CASSLAFGTGAEKLFF.

This chain links TRBV6-4 with TRBJ1-2; no definite D call. This CDR3 comprises 14 residues. Germline V gene lookup returns CDR1 MRHNA and CDR2 SNTAGT. The V gene lost 6 bases and the J gene lost 1 base, with 12 bases spanning the gap. The DNA of the CDR3 is TGTGCCAGCAGGGCAACGACTTTTAACTATGGCTACACCTTC. Its translation is CASRATTFNYGYTF.

The rearrangement links TRBV6-5 to TRBJ2-7; 13 nucleotides match TRBD2. CDR3 length: 15 residues. V shed 6 bases, J shed 7 bases, and the junction held 9 bases outside the gene matches. Germline V gene data show CDR1 as MNHEY and CDR2 as SVGAGI. In DNA form, the CDR3 reads TGTGCCAGCAGCCAGACTAGCGGGGGGCAGAGGGAGCAGTACTTC. This codes for CASSQTSGGQREQYF.